This entry lists 9 T cell receptor beta chains sequenced from one sample in a study of T cells in Graves' hyperthyroidism and ophthalmopathy. Amplification yielded TCR beta CDR3 regions, with RNA transcripts as the source. An initial round of RT-PCR targeting the TCR CDR3 relied on the HTBI primer set. Using its own MiXCR run on the multiplex PCR reads, TCRdb lists one record per CDR3 protein. The sample holds a few hundred thousand distinct CDR3 sequences, around 15% seen once. The sequencing sample was made of blood. These TCRs come from a woman in her forties with Graves' ophthalmopathy.

V gene TRBV2 combines with J gene TRBJ2-7; D gene uncertain. Trimming cost V 5 bases and J 2 bases, with 10 bases left between them. CDR1 is SNHLY and CDR2 is FYNNEI in the germline V gene. The CDR3 length is 13 residues. CDR3: CASSRERTYEQYF. The CDR3 DNA follows: TGTGCCAGCAGTAGGGAAAGGACCTACGAGCAGTACTTC.

This clonotype was seen a handful of times. The chain recombines TRBV7-8 with TRBJ1-2; 8 positions match TRBD1. In germline, CDR1 is SGHVS, CDR2 FQNEAQ. The CDR3 runs 16 residues. Trimming at V came to 5 bases and at J to 2 bases, leaving 10 bases not matched to a gene. The CDR3 DNA reads TGTGCCAGCAGCCATACTCGACAGGGGATAAACTATGGCTACACCTTC. Protein product: CASSHTRQGINYGYTF.

This clonotype was recorded a few times. The chain couples TRBV12-3 or TRBV12-4 to TRBJ2-1; 11 bases agree with TRBD2. The CDR3 extends over 17 amino acids. V lost 0 bases and J lost 3; bases outside the gene matches: 4. CDR3 sequence (DNA): TGTGCCAGCAGTTTAGCGGTACTAGCGGGGGACTACAATGAGCAGTTCTTC. It is translated as CASSLAVLAGDYNEQFF.

This clonotype appeared many times. The J gene is TRBJ1-5, the V gene TRBV28; TRBD1 is a possible D gene (6 bases). Germline V CDR1 and CDR2: MDHEN, SYDVKM. The CDR3 consists of 14 residues. Trimming removed 8 bases from V and 5 bases from J, with 16 bases in between. The CDR3 nucleotides read TGTGCCAGCGGGCAGGGGTCAGTGCATCAGCCCCAGCATTTT. Amino acid sequence: CASGQGSVHQPQHF.

The sample holds many counts of this clonotype. The chain carries TRBV18 and TRBJ1-2, with D tentatively TRBD1 (6 bases). Germline CDR1 KGHSH, CDR2 LQKENI. V lost 2 bases, J lost 8 bases, and 18 bases lay in between. This CDR3 is built from 15 residues. The CDR3 reads CASSPFRDRFEGYTF. The CDR3 bases are TGTGCCAGCTCACCATTCCGCGACAGGTTTGAGGGCTACACCTTC. The variable domain in full, with the rest retrieved from reference TRBV18 and TRBJ1-2, is NAGVMQNPRHLVRRRGQEARLRCSPMKGHSHVYWYRQLPEEGLKFMVYLQKENIIDESGMPKERFSAEFPKEGPSILRIQQVVRGDSAAYFCASSPFRDRFEGYTFGSGTRLTVV.

J is TRBJ1-2 and V is TRBV11-2; D is perhaps TRBD1 (6 bases). This CDR3 spans 16 amino acids. CDR1 is SGHAT and CDR2 is FQNNGV in the germline V gene. Trimming pared 1 base from V and 0 bases from J, leaving 12 bases between. CDR3 nucleotides: TGTGCCAGCAGCTTAGGAAGGTACAGGGCTAACTATGGCTACACCTTC. It codes for CASSLGRYRANYGYTF.

This clonotype was seen many times. This chain uses TRBV3-1 with TRBJ1-2; no clear D. Per the germline V gene, CDR1 is LGHDT and CDR2 is YNNKEL (reference sequence). V lost 4 bases to trimming and J lost 1 base, with 13 bases between them. This CDR3 has 15 residues. This CDR3 reads CASSPRRGFNYGYTF. As DNA, the CDR3 is TGTGCCAGCAGCCCCCGCCGGGGTTTTAACTATGGCTACACCTTC.

Many counts were recorded for this clonotype. The chain links TRBV5-8 to TRBJ1-1; 10 nucleotides agree with TRBD1. CDR3 length: 15 amino acids. With 5 bases clipped from V and 1 base from J, the junction kept 5 bases outside the gene matches. The V gene's germline CDR1 is SGHTS and CDR2 YDEGEE. The CDR3 nucleotides are TGTGCCAGCAGGTTACGACAGGGGGCGAACACTGAAGCTTTCTTT. It is translated as CASRLRQGANTEAFF.

V and J are TRBV30 and TRBJ1-1; 11 bases line up with TRBD1. CDR1 is GTSNPN and CDR2 is SVGIG in the germline V gene (reference sequence). The CDR3 loop spans 14 amino acids. Trimming cost V 4 bases and J 5 bases; bases outside gene matches: 6. The CDR3 sequence: CAWNPGQGVTEAFF. DNA for the CDR3: TGTGCCTGGAATCCGGGACAGGGGGTTACTGAAGCTTTCTTT.